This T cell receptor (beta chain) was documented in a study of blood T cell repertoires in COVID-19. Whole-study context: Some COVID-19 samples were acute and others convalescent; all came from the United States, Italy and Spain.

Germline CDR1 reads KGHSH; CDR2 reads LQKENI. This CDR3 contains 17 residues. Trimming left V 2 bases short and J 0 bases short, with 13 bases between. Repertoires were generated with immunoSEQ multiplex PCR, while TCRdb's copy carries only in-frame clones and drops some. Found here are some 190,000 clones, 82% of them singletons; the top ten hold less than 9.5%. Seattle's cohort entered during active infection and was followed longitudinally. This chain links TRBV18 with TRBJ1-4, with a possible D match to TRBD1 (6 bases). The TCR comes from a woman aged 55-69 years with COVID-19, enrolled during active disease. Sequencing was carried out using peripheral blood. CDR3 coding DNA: TGTGCCAGCTCACCAAGCCAGGGGCCCACAACTAATGAAAAACTGTTTTTT. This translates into CASSPSQGPTTNEKLFF.